This T cell receptor (beta chain) was captured in a study of blood T cell repertoires in COVID-19. Overall study context: Nucleic acid was either cDNA or gDNA, and it came from T cells, B-cell-depleted T cells, or PBMCs.

Trimming pared 6 bases from V and 1 base from J, leaving 10 bases between. This CDR3 is 14 amino acids long. Per germline, CDR1 LNHDA and CDR2 SQIVND (reference sequence). This table comes from immunoSEQ multiplex PCR, and its TCRdb copy is limited to in-frame clones, with some not included. The sample carries approximately 350,000 clones, 86% recorded once. Patients at the Seattle site were enrolled during active infection and followed longitudinally. The sequence came from a woman aged 55 to 70 with COVID-19, enrolled during active disease. The gene calls are TRBV19 and TRBJ2-1; D unresolved. Sequenced sample: peripheral blood. CDR3 coding DNA: TGTGCCAGTAGCGGGTTAACATCCTACAATGAGCAGTTCTTC. This sequence encodes CASSGLTSYNEQFF.